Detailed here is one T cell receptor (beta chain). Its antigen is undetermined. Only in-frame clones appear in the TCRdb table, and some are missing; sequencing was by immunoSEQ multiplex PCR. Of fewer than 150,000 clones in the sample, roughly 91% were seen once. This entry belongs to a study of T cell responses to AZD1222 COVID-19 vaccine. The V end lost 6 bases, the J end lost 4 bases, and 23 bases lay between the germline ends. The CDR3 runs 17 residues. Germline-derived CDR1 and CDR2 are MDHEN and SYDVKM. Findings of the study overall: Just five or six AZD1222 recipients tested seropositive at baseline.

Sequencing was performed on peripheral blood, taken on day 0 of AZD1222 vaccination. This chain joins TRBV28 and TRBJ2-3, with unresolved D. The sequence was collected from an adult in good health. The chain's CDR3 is CASSPPGGQYAADTQYF. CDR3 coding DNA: TGTGCCAGCAGCCCGCCCGGCGGTCAGTATGCCGCAGATACGCAGTATTTT.